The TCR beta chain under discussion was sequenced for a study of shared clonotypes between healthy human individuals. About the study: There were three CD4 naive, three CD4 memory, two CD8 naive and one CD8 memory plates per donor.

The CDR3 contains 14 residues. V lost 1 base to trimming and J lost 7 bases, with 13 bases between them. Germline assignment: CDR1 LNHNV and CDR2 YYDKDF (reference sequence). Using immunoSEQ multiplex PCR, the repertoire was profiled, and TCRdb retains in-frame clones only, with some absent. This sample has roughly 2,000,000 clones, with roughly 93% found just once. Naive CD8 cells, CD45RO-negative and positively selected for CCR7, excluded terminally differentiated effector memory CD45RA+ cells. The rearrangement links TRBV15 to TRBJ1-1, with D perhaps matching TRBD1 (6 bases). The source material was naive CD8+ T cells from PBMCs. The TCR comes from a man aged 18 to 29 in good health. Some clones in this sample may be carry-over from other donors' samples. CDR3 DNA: TGTGCCACCAGCAGAGGACAGGCCAGCCGTGAAGCTTTCTTT. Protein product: CATSRGQASREAFF.